Following are 13 T cell receptor beta chains from one sample sequenced in a study of OX40 agonist ivuxolimab in advanced cancers. Generated by immunoSEQ multiplex PCR, the TCRdb table keeps only in-frame clones and is missing some. This table has about 40,000 clones, about 87% appearing once. The sequenced sample was CD4+ or CD8+ T cells sorted from blood, obtained in a trial of the OX40 agonist ivuxolimab. These receptors all come from an adult with an advanced solid tumor such as melanoma, head and neck, liver or kidney cancer.

This sequence joins TRBV5-6 and TRBJ2-3, with 9 bases aligning to TRBD2. Per germline, CDR1 SGHDT and CDR2 YYEEEE. Trimming took 2 bases from V and 5 from J; bases not matched to a gene: 6. The CDR3 totals 15 residues. The CDR3 DNA sequence: TGTGCCAGCAGCTTTTGGACTAGCGATGGAGATACGCAGTATTTT. It encodes CASSFWTSDGDTQYF.

This chain connects TRBV9 to TRBJ2-3, with TRBD1 matching 7 bases. The V gene end was trimmed by 4 bases and the J gene end by 2 bases; junction bases not matched to a gene: 4. Germline lookup yields CDR1 SGDLS and CDR2 YYNGEE. The CDR3 contains 14 residues. CDR3 bases: TGTGCCAGCAGCCTGGGACAGTTCACAGATACGCAGTATTTT. This encodes CASSLGQFTDTQYF.

In this sample, this clone turned up once. CDR3 residues: CASSHLGPISILTEAFF. The CDR3 DNA sequence: TGTGCCAGCAGCCACCTAGGCCCCATTTCAATTCTCACTGAAGCTTTCTTT. The chain uses TRBV28 and TRBJ1-1; no clear D. The CDR3 runs 17 residues. Germline values: CDR1 MDHEN, CDR2 SYDVKM. V lost 6 bases and J lost 4, with 24 bases in between. Using reference TRBV28 and TRBJ1-1 for the parts outside the CDR3, the full variable domain is DVKVTQSSRYLVKRTGEKVFLECVQDMDHENMFWYRQDPGLGLRLIYFSYDVKMKEKGDIPEGYSVSREKKERFSLILESASTNQTSMYLCASSHLGPISILTEAFFGQGTRLTVV.

Written as DNA, the CDR3 is TGTGCCAGCAGTGAAGCTGGGACGATCCACGAGCAGTACTTC. Amino acid sequence: CASSEAGTIHEQYF. This chain links TRBV6-1 with TRBJ2-7; either TRBD1 or TRBD2 may fit D (5 bases each). The CDR3 extends over 14 amino acids. Germline V gene sequence: CDR1 MNHNS, CDR2 SASEGT. V was trimmed by 0 bases and J by 5 bases, leaving 11 bases between them.

This clone was recorded only once. The chain recombines TRBV7-9 with TRBJ2-7, with 9 bases aligning to TRBD2. Germline trimming cut 5 bases from V and 1 base from J; bases unmatched to any gene: 12. Per germline, CDR1 SEHNR and CDR2 FQNEAQ (reference sequence). This CDR3 is 17 amino acids long. The CDR3 loop reads CASSRPIAGVGSYEQYF. For the CDR3, the DNA is TGTGCCAGCAGCAGACCCATAGCGGGAGTGGGGTCCTACGAGCAGTACTTC.

CDR3 protein: CASRTSGSTDTQYF. The CDR3 nucleotides read TGTGCCAGCAGAACTAGCGGAAGCACAGATACGCAGTATTTT. The chain carries TRBV5-6 and TRBJ2-3; TRBD2 matches 8 bases. CDR3 length: 14 residues. V trimming: 5 bases; J trimming: 0 bases; junction bases outside the gene matches: 2. Germline values: CDR1 SGHDT, CDR2 YYEEEE. Filled out from reference TRBV5-6 and TRBJ2-3, the complete variable domain reads DAGVTQSPTHLIKTRGQQVTLRCSPKSGHDTVSWYQQALGQGPQFIFQYYEEEERQRGNFPDRFSGHQFPNYSSELNVNALLLGDSALYLCASRTSGSTDTQYFGPGTRLTVL.

The J gene is TRBJ2-5, the V gene TRBV7-2; 8 bases line up with TRBD1. V gave up 4 bases and J gave up 5 bases; unmatched junction bases: 3. Germline-derived CDR1 and CDR2 are SGHTA and FQGNSA. CDR3 size: 13 residues. CDR3 residues: CASSWTGRETQYF. The CDR3 region has the DNA TGTGCCAGCAGCTGGACAGGGAGGGAGACCCAGTACTTC.

The chain recombines TRBV7-9 with TRBJ2-3; 8 bases are a match to TRBD2. Germline V gene sequence: CDR1 SEHNR, CDR2 FQNEAQ (reference sequence). The CDR3 loop spans 15 amino acids. Losses at the gene ends were 3 bases for V and 1 base for J; bases not matched to a gene: 3. The CDR3 nucleotides are TGTGCCAGCAGCTTCCCGACTAGCGGCACAGATACGCAGTATTTT. Protein: CASSFPTSGTDTQYF.

The chain couples TRBV27 to TRBJ2-3, with D tentatively TRBD1 (6 bases). CDR3 length: 14 residues. Trimming took off 5 bases at V and 6 bases at J, with 15 bases between the two ends. The germline CDR1 and CDR2 sequences are MNHEY and SMNVEV (reference sequence). CDR3 in amino acids: CASSITLGADTQYF. In DNA, the CDR3 is TGTGCCAGCAGTATTACGTTGGGGGCGGATACGCAGTATTTT.

The chain joins TRBV5-6 to TRBJ2-1; 10 bases fit TRBD2. Trimming took 4 bases from V and 4 from J; bases not matched to a gene: 8. This CDR3 contains 16 residues. Germline lookup yields CDR1 SGHDT and CDR2 YYEEEE. The CDR3 DNA reads TGTGCCAGCAGCCCTCCGGGACTAGCGCAATACAATGAGCAGTTCTTC. Translation gives CASSPPGLAQYNEQFF.

The chain recombines TRBV6-1 with TRBJ2-5; D possibly corresponds to TRBD2 (6 bases). Trimming pared 10 bases from V and 3 bases from J, leaving 18 bases between. Per germline, CDR1 MNHNS and CDR2 SASEGT. This CDR3 region has 14 residues. In nucleotides, the CDR3 is TGTGCCACCGGGAGCGAGACTGGCGAAGAGACCCAGTACTTC. Its translation is CATGSETGEETQYF.

The DNA for the CDR3 is TGCGCCAGCAGCTTTTTCAAAAGCTCCTACGAGCAGTACTTC. It is translated as CASSFFKSSYEQYF. V usage is TRBV5-1 and J usage is TRBJ2-7; D ambiguous. V lost 2 bases to trimming and J lost 0 bases, with 9 bases between them. There are 14 residues in the CDR3. Germline V CDR1 and CDR2: SGHRS, YFSETQ.

This chain joins TRBV28 and TRBJ2-7; D call uncertain. The CDR3 runs 11 residues. With 6 bases removed from V and 6 bases from J, the gap between germline ends came to 9 bases. Germline V gene lookup returns CDR1 MDHEN and CDR2 SYDVKM. The CDR3 reads CASSPGLEQYF. In DNA form, the CDR3 reads TGTGCCAGCAGCCCCGGGCTCGAGCAGTACTTC. Complete variable domain (other parts from reference TRBV28 and TRBJ2-7): DVKVTQSSRYLVKRTGEKVFLECVQDMDHENMFWYRQDPGLGLRLIYFSYDVKMKEKGDIPEGYSVSREKKERFSLILESASTNQTSMYLCASSPGLEQYFGPGTRLTVT.